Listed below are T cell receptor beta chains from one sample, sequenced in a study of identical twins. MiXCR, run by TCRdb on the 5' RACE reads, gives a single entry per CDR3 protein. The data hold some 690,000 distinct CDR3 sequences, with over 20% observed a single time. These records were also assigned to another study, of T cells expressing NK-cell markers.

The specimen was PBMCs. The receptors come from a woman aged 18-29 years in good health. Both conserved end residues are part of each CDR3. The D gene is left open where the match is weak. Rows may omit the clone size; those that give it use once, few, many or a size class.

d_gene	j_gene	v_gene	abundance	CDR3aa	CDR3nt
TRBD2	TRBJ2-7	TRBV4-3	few	CASSPGTRVYEQYF	TGCGCCAGCAGCCCCGGGACTAGGGTCTACGAGCAGTACTTC
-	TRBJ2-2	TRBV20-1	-	CSAPRWASGTGELFF	TGCAGTGCTCCCCGCTGGGCTAGTGGAACCGGGGAGCTGTTTTTT
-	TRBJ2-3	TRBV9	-	CASSAITDTQYF	TGTGCCAGCAGCGCCATCACAGATACGCAGTATTTT
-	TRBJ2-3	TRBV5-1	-	CASSMGLQGGDTQYF	TGCGCCAGCAGCATGGGACTCCAAGGCGGGGATACGCAGTATTTT
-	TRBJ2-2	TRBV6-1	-	CASLPRGAAGELFF	TGTGCCAGCTTGCCTCGCGGGGCGGCCGGGGAGCTGTTTTTT
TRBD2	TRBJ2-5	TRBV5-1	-	CASSLVRVAGGETQYF	TGCGCCAGCAGCTTGGTGAGAGTAGCGGGAGGGGAGACCCAGTACTTC
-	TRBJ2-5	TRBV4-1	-	CASSQVMGETQYF	TGCGCCAGCAGCCAAGTTATGGGGGAGACCCAGTACTTC
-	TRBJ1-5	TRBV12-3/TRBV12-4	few	CASSTSTPGNQPQHF	TGTGCCAGCAGTACCTCAACACCGGGCAATCAGCCCCAGCATTTT
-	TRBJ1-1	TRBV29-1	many	CSVRGHSNTEAFF	TGCAGCGTTAGGGGACATTCCAACACTGAAGCTTTCTTT
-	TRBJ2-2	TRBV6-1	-	CASTKGLNTGELFF	TGTGCCAGCACGAAGGGCCTCAACACCGGGGAGCTGTTTTTT
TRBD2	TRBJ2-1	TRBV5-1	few	CASSLWGGGNEQFF	TGCGCCAGCAGCTTGTGGGGGGGAGGTAATGAGCAGTTCTTC
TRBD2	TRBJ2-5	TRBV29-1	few	CSAMGGQETQYF	TGCAGCGCCATGGGAGGGCAAGAGACCCAGTACTTC
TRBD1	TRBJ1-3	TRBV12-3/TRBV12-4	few	CASLGTGINTIYF	TGTGCCAGCCTCGGGACAGGGATAAACACCATATATTTT
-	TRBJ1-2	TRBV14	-	CASSQGPAHYRGYGYTF	TGTGCCAGCAGCCAAGGTCCGGCCCACTATCGGGGCTATGGCTACACCTTC
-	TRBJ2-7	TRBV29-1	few	CSVVLGTRPYEQYF	TGCAGCGTTGTTTTGGGAACCAGACCCTACGAGCAGTACTTC
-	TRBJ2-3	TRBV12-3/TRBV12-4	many	CASSFSAGRRSTQYF	TGTGCCAGCAGTTTCTCAGCGGGTCGCAGGAGTACGCAGTATTTT
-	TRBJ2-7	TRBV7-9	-	CASSPTATLEQYF	TGTGCCAGCAGCCCGACGGCTACCCTCGAGCAGTACTTC
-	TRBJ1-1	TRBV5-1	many	CASSAYANTEAFF	TGCGCCAGCAGCGCCTACGCTAACACTGAAGCTTTCTTT
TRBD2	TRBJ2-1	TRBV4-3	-	CASSQVPSGTRGVRYEQFF	TGCGCCAGCAGCCAAGTACCCTCCGGGACTAGGGGAGTCAGGTATGAGCAGTTCTTC
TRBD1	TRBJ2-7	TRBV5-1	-	CASSLRSGTGAYEQYF	TGCGCCAGCAGCTTACGTTCCGGGACAGGGGCCTACGAGCAGTACTTC
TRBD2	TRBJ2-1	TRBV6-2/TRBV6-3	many	CASTRGTSGYNEQFF	TGTGCCAGCACCCGCGGGACTAGCGGCTACAATGAGCAGTTCTTC
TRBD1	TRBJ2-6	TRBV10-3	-	CAISTGVGSGANVLTF	TGTGCCATCAGCACAGGGGTCGGCTCTGGGGCCAACGTCCTGACTTTC
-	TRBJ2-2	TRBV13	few	CASSSQETGELFF	TGTGCCAGCAGCTCACAGGAGACCGGGGAGCTGTTTTTT
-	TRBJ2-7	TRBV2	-	CASSQYLSQLGEQYF	TGTGCCAGCAGTCAGTATCTTAGTCAGCTTGGCGAGCAGTACTTC
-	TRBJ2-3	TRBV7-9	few	CASSFFTGTDTQYF	TGTGCCAGCAGCTTTTTCACCGGAACAGATACGCAGTATTTT
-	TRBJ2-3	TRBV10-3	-	CAIKSGVGAHTDTQYF	TGTGCCATCAAGTCCGGGGTGGGGGCCCACACAGATACGCAGTATTTT
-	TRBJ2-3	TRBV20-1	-	CSATDSFTDTQYF	TGCAGTGCTACGGACAGTTTCACAGATACGCAGTATTTT
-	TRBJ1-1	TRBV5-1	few	CASSLEGTATEAFF	TGCGCCAGCAGCTTGGAGGGGACGGCCACTGAAGCTTTCTTT
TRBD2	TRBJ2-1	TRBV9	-	CASSVDAGGSSYNEQFF	TGTGCCAGCAGCGTAGATGCGGGGGGGAGCTCCTACAATGAGCAGTTCTTC
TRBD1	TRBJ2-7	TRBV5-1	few	CASTYGTGINEQYF	TGCGCCAGCACCTACGGGACAGGGATCAACGAGCAGTACTTC
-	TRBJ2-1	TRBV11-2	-	CASSRPGTYNEQFF	TGTGCCAGCAGCCGACCAGGGACGTACAATGAGCAGTTCTTC
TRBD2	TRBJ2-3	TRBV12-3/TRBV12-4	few	CASSHTGLAGARDTQYF	TGTGCCAGCAGTCACACCGGACTAGCGGGGGCTAGAGATACGCAGTATTTT
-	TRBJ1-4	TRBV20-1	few	CSARDKGIGEKLFF	TGCAGTGCTAGAGATAAGGGGATAGGGGAAAAACTGTTTTTT
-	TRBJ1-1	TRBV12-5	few	CASGLGEEAFF	TGTGCTAGTGGTCTGGGGGAGGAAGCTTTCTTT
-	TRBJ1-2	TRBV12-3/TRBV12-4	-	CASREGEGYTF	TGTGCCAGCAGAGAGGGGGAAGGCTACACCTTC
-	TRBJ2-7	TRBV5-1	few	CASLKDIGTNFYEQYF	TGCGCCAGCTTAAAAGATATCGGGACCAACTTCTACGAGCAGTACTTC
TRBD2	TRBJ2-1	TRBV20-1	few	CSARRLAGSYNEQFF	TGCAGTGCTAGACGACTAGCCGGCTCCTACAATGAGCAGTTCTTC
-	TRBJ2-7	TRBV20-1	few	CSARFTGEQYF	TGCAGTGCTAGGTTTACGGGCGAGCAGTACTTC
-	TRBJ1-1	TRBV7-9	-	CAIPSGTNNMNTEAFF	TGTGCCATCCCCAGCGGGACTAATAACATGAACACTGAAGCTTTCTTT
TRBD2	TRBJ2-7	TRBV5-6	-	CASSSGLAGNPYEQYF	TGTGCCAGCAGCTCCGGACTAGCGGGAAACCCCTACGAGCAGTACTTC
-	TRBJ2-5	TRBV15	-	CATSRQGSFETQYF	TGTGCCACCAGCAGACAGGGTTCTTTCGAGACCCAGTACTTC
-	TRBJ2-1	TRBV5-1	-	CASSLNSNYNEQFF	TGCGCCAGCAGCTTGAATTCTAACTACAATGAGCAGTTCTTC
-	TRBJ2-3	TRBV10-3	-	CAVRGSSDTQYF	TGTGCCGTCCGAGGATCTTCAGATACGCAGTATTTT
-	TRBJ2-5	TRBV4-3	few	CASSRMAEETQYF	TGCGCCAGCAGCAGGATGGCCGAAGAGACCCAGTACTTC
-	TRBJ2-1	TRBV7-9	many	CASSPDPSRANEQFF	TGTGCCAGCAGCCCCGACCCATCCCGCGCCAATGAGCAGTTCTTC
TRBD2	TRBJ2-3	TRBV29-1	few	CSVKGSGLAGGTDTQYF	TGCAGCGTTAAGGGGTCCGGACTAGCGGGCGGTACAGATACGCAGTATTTT
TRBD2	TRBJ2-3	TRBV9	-	CASSVERGRTDTQYF	TGTGCCAGCAGCGTCGAGCGGGGAAGGACAGATACGCAGTATTTT
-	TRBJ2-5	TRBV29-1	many	CSVEAISETQYF	TGCAGCGTTGAAGCCATATCCGAGACCCAGTACTTC
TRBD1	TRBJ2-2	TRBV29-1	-	CSVESTGAPGELFF	TGCAGCGTTGAATCTACAGGGGCCCCCGGGGAGCTGTTTTTT
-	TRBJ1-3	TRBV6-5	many	CASSSTTGTGNTIYF	TGTGCCAGCAGTTCGACGACGGGTACTGGAAACACCATATATTTT
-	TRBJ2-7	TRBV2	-	CASNREYYEQYF	TGTGCCAGCAACAGAGAGTACTACGAGCAGTACTTC
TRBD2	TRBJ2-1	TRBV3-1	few	CASSQDMASGGFGEQFF	TGTGCCAGCAGCCAAGATATGGCTAGCGGGGGGTTTGGCGAGCAGTTCTTC
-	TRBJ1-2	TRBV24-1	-	CATSDSNQSDGYTF	TGTGCCACCAGTGATTCAAATCAATCGGATGGCTACACCTTC
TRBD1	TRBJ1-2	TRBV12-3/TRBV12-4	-	CASSDYPGTGYGYTF	TGTGCCAGCAGTGACTACCCCGGGACAGGCTATGGCTACACCTTC
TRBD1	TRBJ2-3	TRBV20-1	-	CSASGTGRTDTQYF	TGCAGTGCTTCCGGGACAGGTCGCACAGATACGCAGTATTTT
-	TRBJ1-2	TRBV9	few	CASSVGSSNYGYTF	TGTGCCAGCAGCGTAGGATCATCAAACTATGGCTACACCTTC
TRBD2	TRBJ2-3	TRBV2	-	CATRSGSTDTQYF	TGTGCCACTCGTAGCGGGAGCACAGATACGCAGTATTTT
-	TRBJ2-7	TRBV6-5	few	CASSYRAFPYEQYF	TGTGCCAGCAGTTATAGGGCATTCCCCTACGAGCAGTACTTC
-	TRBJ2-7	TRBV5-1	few	CASRASGYEQYF	TGCGCCAGCAGGGCGTCGGGCTACGAGCAGTACTTC